Included here is one T cell receptor (beta chain) sequence, with context. The data originate from a study of regulatory T cells in long-lasting Graves disease. Germline CDR1 and CDR2: SGHAT and FQNNGV. CDR3 length: 15 amino acids. V dropped 6 bases and J dropped 1 base, with 15 bases sitting between them. Time point described: newly diagnosed GD, antithyroid drugs for less than 3 months. PBMC RNA served as the TCR library source. The patients were drawn from one endocrinology department in Xi'an, China. Assembly of TCR beta libraries relied on iRepertoire HTBI primers together with Arm-PCR of CDR3 regions. Per the original methods: Analysis of the samples identified around 60 TRBV and around 15 TRBJ segments. TCRdb ran MiXCR on the multiplex PCR reads and lists one entry per CDR3 protein. TCRdb assigned the V and J calls; the authors' analysis was not used. In the table there are roughly 250,000 distinct CDR3 sequences, about 20% of which are singletons.

The sample also formed part of further work on T cells in Graves' hyperthyroidism and ophthalmopathy.

The receptor was isolated from a woman aged 25 to 39 with Graves disease. The chain carries TRBV11-2 and TRBJ1-1, with D unresolved. Specimen: peripheral blood mononuclear cells (PBMCs), collected at new diagnosis, from a patient treated with antithyroid drugs. The CDR3 region is CASRSIKGENTEAFF. The CDR3 DNA is TGTGCCAGCAGGTCTATCAAGGGCGAGAACACTGAAGCTTTCTTT.